In its sample, the clone carrying this T cell receptor beta chain was seen a few times. This entry belongs to a study of blood T cells in healthy people across ages. CDR1 and CDR2 (germline): SGHRS, YFSETQ. V lost 4 bases and J 0 bases, leaving 17 bases between the germline ends. The CDR3 consists of 18 residues. The authors ran a second PCR of 7 to 11 cycles using a sample-barcoded 5' primer and a J-beta primer mix. Researchers report that a template-switch adaptor with 12 random nucleotides tagged each cDNA molecule. TCRdb reprocessed the 5' RACE reads with MiXCR, giving one entry per CDR3 protein. Seen here are about 1,600,000 distinct CDR3 sequences, roughly 45% observed once, and the top ten hold 7.9%.

This clonotype was sampled from a woman under 30 in good health. Input material: blood. The chain links TRBV5-1 to TRBJ2-6; perhaps TRBD1 as D (5 bases). The CDR3 loop is CASSNSQGLSSGANVLTF. The CDR3 DNA reads TGCGCCAGCAGCAACTCCCAGGGCCTCAGCTCTGGGGCCAACGTCCTGACTTTC.